Listed here are 8 T cell receptor beta chains from one sample, sequenced in a study of type 1 and type 2 diabetes patients. Amplification started from genomic DNA. Multiplex PCR with 30 forward and 13 reverse primers amplified the TCR beta CDR3. In TCRdb, the multiplex PCR reads were re-called with MiXCR into one record per CDR3 protein. This sample has a few hundred thousand distinct CDR3 sequences; more than 40% occur once, and the top ten carry roughly 13%. Material for sequencing was peripheral blood mononuclear cells (PBMCs). These TCRs come from a man younger than 35 with type 2 diabetes.

This clonotype was observed a handful of times. The genes are TRBV20-1 and TRBJ2-3; D is perhaps TRBD1 or TRBD2 (5 bases each). The V end was cut by 3 bases, the J end by 6 bases, with 10 bases between. Per germline, CDR1 DFQATT and CDR2 SNEGSKA (reference sequence). The CDR3 is 12 residues long. Here the CDR3 DNA reads TGCAGTGCTAGTGCAGGGACCGATACGCAGTATTTT. Translating it yields CSASAGTDTQYF.

CDR3: CASRGDGGGVSTDTQYF. CDR3 coding DNA: TGTGCCAGCAGGGGAGATGGCGGGGGGGTTAGCACAGATACGCAGTATTTT. The chain links TRBV6-6 to TRBJ2-3; 9 bases align to TRBD2. The germline gives CDR1 MNHNY, CDR2 SVGAGI (reference sequence). CDR3 length: 17 residues. Unmatched junction bases numbered 10, after V lost 6 bases and J lost 0 bases.

This chain connects TRBV4-3 to TRBJ2-7; D is unresolved. CDR3 length: 15 amino acids. Looked up from germline, CDR1 is LGHNA and CDR2 is YSLEER. The germline V and J ends were trimmed by 0 bases and 2 bases, with 11 bases remaining between them. In DNA, the CDR3 is TGCGCCAGCAGCCAAGATTACGGCTTAACCTACGAGCAGTACTTC. Protein sequence: CASSQDYGLTYEQYF.

The chain joins TRBV30 to TRBJ1-1; D call uncertain. The V gene lost 4 bases and the J gene lost 5 bases, with 14 bases spanning the gap. The CDR3 length is 13 residues. CDR1 is GTSNPN, CDR2 SVGIG, per germline (reference sequence). The CDR3, as DNA: TGTGCCTGGATGGTTATGGGGAGAACTGAAGCTTTCTTT. As protein: CAWMVMGRTEAFF. The full variable domain, with the rest looked up from reference TRBV30 and TRBJ1-1, is SQTIHQWPATLVQPVGSPLSLECTVEGTSNPNLYWYRQAAGRGLQLLFYSVGIGQISSEVPQNLSASRPQDRQFILSSKKLLLSDSGFYLCAWMVMGRTEAFFGQGTRLTVV.

This clonotype was counted a single time. V and J are TRBV9 and TRBJ2-5; a weak D match, TRBD1 (5 bases). The closer fit of TRBJ2-1 to the DNA end suggests the J call may be wrong. Germline V gives CDR1 SGDLS, CDR2 YYNGEE. The CDR3 length is 13 residues. As DNA, the CDR3 is TGTGCCAGCAGCGCACAGGTCTACAATGAGCAGTTCTTC. Its translation is CASSAQVYNEQFF.

The chain couples TRBV7-3 to TRBJ2-2, with 8 bases that match TRBD1. Looked up from germline, CDR1 is SGHTA and CDR2 is FQGTGA. The CDR3 runs to 15 residues. The junction had 6 bases not matched to a gene; V was cut back by 5 bases and J by 4 bases. CDR3 nucleotides: TGTGCCAGCAGCCCCCGGACAGGGCCCACCGGGGAGCTGTTTTTT. Translating it yields CASSPRTGPTGELFF.

The chain couples TRBV19 to TRBJ1-6, with 11 positions matching TRBD1. From germline, CDR1 is LNHDA and CDR2 SQIVND (reference sequence). Losses at the gene ends were 5 bases for V and 9 bases for J; bases not matched to a gene: 3. This CDR3 comprises 14 residues. In DNA form, the CDR3 reads TGTGCCAGTAGTCCCGGGACAGGGGGTTCACCCCTCCACTTT. Translated, it gives CASSPGTGGSPLHF.

The genes are TRBV5-1 and TRBJ2-3; TRBD1 matches at 7 bases. The CDR3 totals 17 residues. The J segment lost 1 base and the V segment lost 1 base, leaving 9 bases of the junction unmatched. The V gene's germline CDR1 is SGHRS and CDR2 YFSETQ. The DNA of the CDR3 is TGCGCCAGCAGCTTGACCCGGGACAGTCTGGGCACAGATACGCAGTATTTT. Protein product: CASSLTRDSLGTDTQYF.